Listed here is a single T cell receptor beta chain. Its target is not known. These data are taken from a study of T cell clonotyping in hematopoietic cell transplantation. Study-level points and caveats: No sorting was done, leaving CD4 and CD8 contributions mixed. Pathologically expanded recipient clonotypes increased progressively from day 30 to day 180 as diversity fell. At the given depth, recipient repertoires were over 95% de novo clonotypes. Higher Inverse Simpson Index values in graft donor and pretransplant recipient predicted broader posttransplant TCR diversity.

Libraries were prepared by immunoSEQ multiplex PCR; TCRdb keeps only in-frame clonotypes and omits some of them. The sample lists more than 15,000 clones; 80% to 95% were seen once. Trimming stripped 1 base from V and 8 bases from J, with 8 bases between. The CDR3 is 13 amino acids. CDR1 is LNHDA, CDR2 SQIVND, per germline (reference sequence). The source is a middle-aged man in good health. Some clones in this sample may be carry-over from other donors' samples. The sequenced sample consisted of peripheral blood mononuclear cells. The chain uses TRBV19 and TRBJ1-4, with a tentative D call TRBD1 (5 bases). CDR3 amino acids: CASSIGRGEKLFF. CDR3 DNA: TGTGCCAGTAGTATAGGTAGGGGAGAAAAACTGTTTTTT.